The 5 T cell receptor beta chains given below trace back to one sample, sequenced in a study of vaccination effects on CD4 cells after COVID-19. No antigens are known for them. At the end of 9 to 11 days of culture, CD4+ T cells were isolated. The cohort was immunized with two doses of either the BNT162b2 or mRNA-1273 vaccine. The table came from immunoSEQ multiplex PCR; TCRdb's copy has only in-frame clones and leaves some out. Of approximately 29,000 clones listed, about 67% are singletons. Here the sequenced sample was CD4+ T cells from PBMCs cultured without peptide, taken after COVID-19 vaccination. The source is a human donor who received a COVID-19 vaccine.

This clone was detected a few times. The chain couples TRBV5-1 to TRBJ1-5; the D gene is possibly TRBD1 (5 bases). The germline V gene has CDR1 SGHRS and CDR2 YFSETQ. Trimming removed 0 bases from V and 4 bases from J, with 11 bases in between. CDR3 length equals 15 residues. CDR3 nucleotide sequence: TGCGCCAGCAGCTTGGGTCAGGGAACTAATCAGCCCCAGCATTTT. Translation: CASSLGQGTNQPQHF.

The chain uses TRBV29-1 and TRBJ2-7; D gene unclear. Trimming shortened V by 8 bases and J by 7 bases, and 15 bases separated the two germline ends. Germline-derived CDR1 and CDR2 are SQVTM and ANQGSEA. The length of the CDR3 is 11 residues. The CDR3 nucleotides read TGCAGCTTTAGGACCGAAGGGGAGCAGTACTTC. Translated, it gives CSFRTEGEQYF.

The V call is TRBV19, the J call TRBJ1-4; perhaps TRBD1 as D (5 bases). The CDR3 is made up of 14 amino acids. Germline V gene lookup returns CDR1 LNHDA and CDR2 SQIVND (reference sequence). Trimming removed 10 bases at V and 8 bases at J, with 20 bases between. CDR3 nucleotide sequence: TGTGCCACCAAACTTGGGGGAAAGGAGGAAAAACTGTTTTTT. As protein: CATKLGGKEEKLFF.

The gene calls are TRBV4-2 and TRBJ1-5; TRBD1 matches at 8 bases. This CDR3 is built from 17 residues. CDR1 LGHNA and CDR2 YNFKEQ come from the germline V gene. Germline trimming cut 0 bases from V and 4 bases from J; bases unmatched to any gene: 8. CDR3 residues: CASSQDTRDRLNQPQHF. In DNA form, the CDR3 reads TGTGCCAGCAGCCAAGATACCCGGGACAGGCTAAATCAGCCCCAGCATTTT.

This rearrangement joins TRBV19 to TRBJ1-3; no reliable D call. Germline CDR1 reads LNHDA; CDR2 reads SQIVND (reference sequence). V lost 3 bases, J lost 2 bases, and 20 bases lay in between. The CDR3 contains 18 residues. CDR3 sequence (DNA): TGTGCCAGTAGTATTGATGATAGCCCGGGCGGGGCTGGAAACACCATATATTTT. Protein product: CASSIDDSPGGAGNTIYF.